This T cell receptor (beta chain) was retrieved from a study of Ad26.COV2.S vaccination and SARS-CoV-2 variants. Study-wide findings and caveats: TCR breadth and depth estimates may have understated total T cell responses.

Sequencing used immunoSEQ multiplex PCR; TCRdb keeps in-frame clones, though not all of them. The sample contains 440,000 or so clones, roughly 88% of which appear only once. Losses at the gene ends were 5 bases for V and 8 bases for J; bases not matched to a gene: 10. The CDR3 is 15 amino acids. Germline values: CDR1 SGHRS, CDR2 YFSETQ. In the case of this clone: Antigen specificity is unknown.

Described treatment: around 19 received Ad26.COV2.S at low or high dose, single or two shots; 5 received placebo; per-sample allocation not given. Following the first vaccine or placebo injection, samples were taken on day 63. Expression of Wuhan-strain SARS-CoV-2 spike came from the Ad26 vector that formed the vaccine. The chain is built from TRBV5-1 and TRBJ2-1; 10 bases agree with TRBD2. This receptor was identified in a person aged 18-60 years who received the Ad26.COV2.S COVID-19 vaccine or a placebo. The sequences come from peripheral blood, collected in a trial of Ad26.COV2.S vaccine versus placebo. In nucleotides, the CDR3 is TGCGCCAGCAGAGAACCTAGCGGGAGTCCGGATGAGCAGTTCTTC. Amino acid sequence: CASREPSGSPDEQFF.